The TCR beta chain under discussion was sequenced for a study of cytomegalovirus exposure and HLA in healthy donors. The PCR was carried out with 60 Vbeta primers and 13 Jbeta primers. The table came from immunoSEQ multiplex PCR; TCRdb's copy has only in-frame clones and leaves some out. The sample consists of 120,000 to 150,000 clones, almost 85% of them appearing once. J gave up 6 bases and V 4 bases, and 12 bases lay outside the gene matches. CDR1 and CDR2 from the germline V gene are MDHEN and SYDVKM. The CDR3 is 16 amino acids. The chain uses TRBV28 and TRBJ2-1; 7 bases line up with TRBD2. Input material: PBMCs. The sequence derives from a man younger than 30 in good health and CMV-seropositive. The CDR3 reads CASSYLGLIPLNEQFF. In DNA form, the CDR3 reads TGTGCCAGCAGTTATTTGGGACTAATCCCCCTCAATGAGCAGTTCTTC.